The present entry profiles one TCR beta chain with its context. The data are from a study of T cell changes during pregnancy in multiple sclerosis. Germline V CDR1 and CDR2: PRHDT, FYEKMQ (reference sequence). The V gene lost 1 base and the J gene lost 12 bases, with 10 bases spanning the gap. The CDR3 runs 12 residues. Clones were sequenced by immunoSEQ multiplex PCR, and TCRdb holds only the in-frame ones, with some missing. The sample lists approximately 32,000 clones; about 88% were seen once. The sequence came from a female donor with multiple sclerosis, enrolled in a pregnancy study. This material consisted of CD8+ T cells from peripheral blood mononuclear cells, taken in the second trimester of pregnancy. The chain employs TRBV13 and TRBJ2-1; no clear D gene. CDR3 loop: CASSLALERQFF. The CDR3 DNA reads as TGTGCCAGCAGCTTAGCGCTAGAGAGGCAGTTCTTC.